This T cell receptor beta chain was captured by sequencing in a study of CD8 T cells in Susac syndrome. After extraction with the RNeasy kit, about 0.5 to 1 ug of the RNA was reverse transcribed using random hexamers. An immunoSEQ multiplex PCR generated amplified TCR beta CDR3 products spanning 54 Vbeta and 13 Jbeta. TCRdb reprocessed the immunoSEQ multiplex PCR reads with MiXCR, giving one entry per CDR3 protein. The table records some 140,000 distinct CDR3 sequences, 75% to 90% of them present only once. Looked up from germline, CDR1 is SEHNR and CDR2 is FQNEAQ (reference sequence). Trimming stripped 5 bases from V and 1 base from J, with 9 bases between. The CDR3 length is 13 residues. CD8+ and CD4+ T cells taken from blood had their TCR beta sequenced. The multiple sclerosis control group consisted of treatment-naive patients whose relapsing-remitting disease, which was either stable or active, fulfilled revised McDonald criteria.

Sequenced: CD8+ T cells from PBMCs. The receptor was isolated from a human donor with multiple sclerosis. The chain carries TRBV7-9 and TRBJ2-7, with D unresolved. DNA of the CDR3: TGTGCCAGCAGCCCCAACAATTCCTACGAGCAGTACTTC. Its translation is CASSPNNSYEQYF.